This TCR beta chain was captured in a study of shared clonotypes between healthy human individuals. Trimming shortened V by 3 bases and J by 3 bases, and 8 bases separated the two germline ends. The CDR3 is made up of 13 amino acids. The germline V gene encodes CDR1 WNHNN and CDR2 SYGVQD (reference sequence). Authors' processing steps: Because ImmunoSEQ provided only junction sequences with no quality scores, the filtering differed. Here immunoSEQ multiplex PCR was the method, and the copy in TCRdb shows in-frame clones only, minus some. V and J calls and clone size come straight from that table; D and trimming were deduced from the DNA. This repertoire shows 2 million or so clones, less than 95% found once; its top ten account for approximately 1.2%. Cells designated naive CD8 were CD45RO-negative and were positively selected for CCR7, with terminally differentiated effector memory CD45RA+ cells excluded.

The sequenced sample was naive CD8+ T cells sorted from blood. The rearrangement uses TRBV10-1 and TRBJ2-5, with D tentatively TRBD2 (6 bases). The source is a man younger than 30 in good health. Here the CDR3 DNA reads TGCGCCAGCAGTGATCCGGGAGAAGAGACCCAGTACTTC. Protein product: CASSDPGEETQYF.